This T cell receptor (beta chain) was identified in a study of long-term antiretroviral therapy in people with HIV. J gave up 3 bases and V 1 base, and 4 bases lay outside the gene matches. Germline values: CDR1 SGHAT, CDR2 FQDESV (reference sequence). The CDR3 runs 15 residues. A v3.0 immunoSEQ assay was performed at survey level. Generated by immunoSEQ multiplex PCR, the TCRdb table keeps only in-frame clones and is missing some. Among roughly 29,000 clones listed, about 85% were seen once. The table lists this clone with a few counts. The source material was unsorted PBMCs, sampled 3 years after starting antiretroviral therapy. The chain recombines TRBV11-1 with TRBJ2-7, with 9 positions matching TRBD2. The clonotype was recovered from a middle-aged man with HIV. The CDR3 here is CASSLGEREVYEQYF. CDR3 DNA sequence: TGTGCCAGCAGCTTAGGAGAGCGGGAGGTCTACGAGCAGTACTTC.